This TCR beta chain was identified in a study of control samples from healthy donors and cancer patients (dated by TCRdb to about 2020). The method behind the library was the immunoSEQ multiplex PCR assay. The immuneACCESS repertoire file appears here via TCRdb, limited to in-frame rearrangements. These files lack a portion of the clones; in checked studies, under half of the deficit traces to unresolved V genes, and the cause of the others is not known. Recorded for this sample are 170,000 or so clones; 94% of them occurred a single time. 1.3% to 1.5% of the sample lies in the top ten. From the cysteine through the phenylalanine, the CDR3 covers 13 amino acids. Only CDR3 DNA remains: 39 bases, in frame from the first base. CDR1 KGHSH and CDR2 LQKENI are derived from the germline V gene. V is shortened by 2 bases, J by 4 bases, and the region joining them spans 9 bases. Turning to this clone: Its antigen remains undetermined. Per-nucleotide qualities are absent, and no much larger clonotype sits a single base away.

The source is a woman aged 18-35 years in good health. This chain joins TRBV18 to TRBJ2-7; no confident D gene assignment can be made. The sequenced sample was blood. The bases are TGTGCCAGCTCACCAACCCCCCAATACGAGCAGTACTTC. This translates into CASSPTPQYEQYF.